In this sample, the clone carrying this T cell receptor beta chain turned up a few times. TCRdb itself ran the 5' RACE reads through MiXCR, one entry per CDR3 protein. In the table there are some 600,000 distinct CDR3 sequences, roughly a sixth of which are singletons. This sample was taken from a study of T cells after yellow fever vaccination. The wider study: Low-cell-number fractions were prepared with SMART-Seq v4 Ultra Low Input.

Trimming pared 6 bases from V and 4 bases from J, leaving 14 bases between. CDR3 length: 14 residues. Germline V gene lookup returns CDR1 MNHNS and CDR2 SASEGT. The rearrangement links TRBV6-1 to TRBJ2-3; D may match TRBD1 or TRBD2 (5 bases each). The origin of this receptor is a man aged 18 to 35 who received the YFV17D yellow fever vaccine. The specimen comprised PBMCs, sampled 4 to 5 days after the first yellow fever vaccination. The CDR3 DNA is TGTGCCAGCAGGGTCACCAGAGGGGCAGATACGCAGTATTTT. Its protein is CASRVTRGADTQYF.